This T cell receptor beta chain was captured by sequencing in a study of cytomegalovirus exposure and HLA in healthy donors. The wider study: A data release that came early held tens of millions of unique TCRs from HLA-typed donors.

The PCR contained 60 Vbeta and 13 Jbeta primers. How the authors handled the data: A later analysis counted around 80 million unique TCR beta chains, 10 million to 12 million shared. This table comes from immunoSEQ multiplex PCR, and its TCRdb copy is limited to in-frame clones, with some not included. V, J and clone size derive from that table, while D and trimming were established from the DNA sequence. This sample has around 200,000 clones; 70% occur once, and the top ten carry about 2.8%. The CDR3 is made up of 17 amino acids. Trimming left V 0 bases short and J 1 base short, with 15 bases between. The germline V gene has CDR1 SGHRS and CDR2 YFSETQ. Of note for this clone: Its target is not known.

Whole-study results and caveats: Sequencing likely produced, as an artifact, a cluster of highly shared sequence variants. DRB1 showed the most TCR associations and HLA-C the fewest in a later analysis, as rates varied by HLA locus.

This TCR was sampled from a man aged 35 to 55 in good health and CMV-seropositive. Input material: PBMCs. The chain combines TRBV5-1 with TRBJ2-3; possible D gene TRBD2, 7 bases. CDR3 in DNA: TGCGCCAGCAGCTTGGCCCAAAGGGGGGGCGGCACAGATACGCAGTATTTT. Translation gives CASSLAQRGGGTDTQYF.